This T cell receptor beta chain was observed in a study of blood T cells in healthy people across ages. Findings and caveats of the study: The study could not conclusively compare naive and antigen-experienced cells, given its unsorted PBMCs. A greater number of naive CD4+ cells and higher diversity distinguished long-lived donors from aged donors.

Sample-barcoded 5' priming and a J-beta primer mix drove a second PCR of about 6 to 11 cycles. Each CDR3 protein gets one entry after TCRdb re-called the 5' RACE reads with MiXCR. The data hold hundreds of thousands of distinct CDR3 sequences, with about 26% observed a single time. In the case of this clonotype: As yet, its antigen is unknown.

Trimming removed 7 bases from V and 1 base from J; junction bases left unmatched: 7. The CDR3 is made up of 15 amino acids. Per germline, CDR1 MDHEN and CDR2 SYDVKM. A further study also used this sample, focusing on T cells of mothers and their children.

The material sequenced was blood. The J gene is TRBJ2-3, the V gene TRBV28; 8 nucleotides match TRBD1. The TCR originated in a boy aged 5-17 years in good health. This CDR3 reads CASTPPGQGTDTQYF. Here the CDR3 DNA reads TGTGCCAGCACCCCTCCGGGACAGGGCACAGATACGCAGTATTTT. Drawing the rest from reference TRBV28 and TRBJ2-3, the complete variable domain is DVKVTQSSRYLVKRTGEKVFLECVQDMDHENMFWYRQDPGLGLRLIYFSYDVKMKEKGDIPEGYSVSREKKERFSLILESASTNQTSMYLCASTPPGQGTDTQYFGPGTRLTVL.